The 4 T cell receptor beta chains listed next were all sequenced from one sample in a study of blood T cell repertoires in COVID-19. Data came from immunoSEQ multiplex PCR; TCRdb stores just in-frame clones and leaves some out. The data hold about 190,000 clones, with roughly 80% observed a single time. Sequences were obtained from peripheral blood. All receptors come from a woman aged 50 to 60 with acute or convalescent COVID-19.

The chain recombines TRBV25-1 with TRBJ2-7, with TRBD1 as a possible D gene (6 bases). Per germline, CDR1 MGHDK and CDR2 SYGVNS. The V end lost 6 bases, the J end lost 6 bases, and 21 bases lay between the germline ends. This CDR3 contains 15 residues. The CDR3 DNA reads as TGTGCCAGCAGCATGACAGGCCGACAATTGGGCGAGCAGTACTTC. Its translation: CASSMTGRQLGEQYF.

This chain uses TRBV30 with TRBJ1-1, with 12 bases lining up with TRBD1. The germline V gene has CDR1 GTSNPN and CDR2 SVGIG (reference sequence). This CDR3 spans 18 amino acids. V lost 5 bases and J lost 4; bases outside the gene matches: 17. DNA for the CDR3: TGTGCCTGGTGTAATCCCGGGGGACAGGGGGCGCGGTTCACTGAAGCTTTCTTT. Protein: CAWCNPGGQGARFTEAFF.

This sequence joins TRBV7-2 and TRBJ1-2, with a weak D call TRBD1 (5 bases). The germline V gene encodes CDR1 SGHTA and CDR2 FQGNSA. Trimming left V 3 bases short and J 1 base short, with 6 bases between. The CDR3 contains 13 residues. The CDR3 loop reads CASSFDSNYGYTF. The CDR3 DNA is TGTGCCAGCAGCTTCGACAGTAACTATGGCTACACCTTC. Complete variable domain (other parts from reference TRBV7-2 and TRBJ1-2): GAGVSQSPSNKVTEKGKDVELRCDPISGHTALYWYRQSLGQGLEFLIYFQGNSAPDKSGLPSDRFSAERTGGSVSTLTIQRTQQEDSAVYLCASSFDSNYGYTFGSGTRLTVV.

This clone is a singleton in its sample. V is TRBV27 and J is TRBJ2-2; D is ambiguous. The CDR3 length is 14 residues. The germline V gene encodes CDR1 MNHEY and CDR2 SMNVEV (reference sequence). V lost 6 bases, J lost 1 base, and 9 bases lay in between. The CDR3 DNA follows: TGTGCCAGCAGCTTCACAGTGAACACCGGGGAGCTGTTTTTT. This encodes CASSFTVNTGELFF.